The T cell receptor (beta chain) described here comes from a study of blood T cell repertoires in COVID-19. Study overall: COVID-19 samples collected from the United States, Italy and Spain covered acute and convalescent phases. Nucleic acid was either cDNA or gDNA, and it came from T cells, B-cell-depleted T cells, or PBMCs.

Methods used by the authors: Researchers report that nucleated cell counts were estimated from reference gene primer amplification. Repertoires were generated with immunoSEQ multiplex PCR, while TCRdb's copy carries only in-frame clones and drops some. V and J calls and clone size are those listed in that table; D and trimming were worked out from the DNA. The sample holds about 110,000 clones, almost 80% seen once. The material sequenced was peripheral blood. The sequence derives from an elderly woman with active or convalescent COVID-19.

CDR3 in amino acids: CASSEGQVYNEQFF. The CDR3 bases are TGTGCCAGCAGCGAGGGGCAGGTCTACAATGAGCAGTTCTTC. The chain employs TRBV9 and TRBJ2-1; D may be TRBD1 (5 bases). This CDR3 has 14 amino acids. Germline CDR1 and CDR2: SGDLS and YYNGEE. The V end lost 3 bases, the J end lost 3 bases, and 10 bases lay between the germline ends.